The 8 T cell receptor beta chains below were found in one sample sequenced in a study of blood T cell repertoires in COVID-19. Produced via immunoSEQ multiplex PCR; TCRdb's table is partial and in-frame only. This sample carries a few hundred thousand clones, roughly 89% of them seen once, and the ten largest clones take approximately 15%. The sample comprised PBMCs or T cells enriched from blood (not recorded which). These receptors came from a man younger than 45 who had been exposed to COVID-19.

The V and J genes are TRBV27 and TRBJ1-1; possible D gene TRBD1, 5 bases. The V end lost 6 bases, the J end lost 2 bases, and 19 bases lay between the germline ends. Germline loops: CDR1 MNHEY, CDR2 SMNVEV (reference sequence). CDR3 length equals 16 residues. The CDR3 bases are TGTGCCAGCAGCTACCATAAGAGACAGAGAAACACTGAAGCTTTCTTT. Translated, it gives CASSYHKRQRNTEAFF.

This sequence joins TRBV18 and TRBJ1-5; 8 bases map to TRBD1. CDR3 length: 16 amino acids. The V gene's germline CDR1 is KGHSH and CDR2 LQKENI. Trimming cost V 3 bases and J 5 bases; bases outside gene matches: 9. CDR3 region: CASSPGQGGRDQPQHF. The CDR3 coding sequence is TGTGCCAGCTCACCCGGACAGGGTGGGAGGGATCAGCCCCAGCATTTT.

J is TRBJ2-2 and V is TRBV4-1; 7 bases are shared with TRBD1. CDR1 is MGHRA, CDR2 YSYEKL, per germline. The CDR3 totals 19 residues. V lost 1 base and J lost 1; bases outside the gene matches: 12. The CDR3 coding sequence is TGCGCCAGCAGCCAAGTATGGCTCCGGGACAGTGAGAACACCGGGGAGCTGTTTTTT. It translates to CASSQVWLRDSENTGELFF.

V is TRBV2 and J is TRBJ2-1; the D gene is possibly TRBD2 (6 bases). CDR1 and CDR2 (germline): SNHLY, FYNNEI. This CDR3 has 15 residues. The ends were cut back, 10 bases at V and 6 bases at J, with 22 bases in the middle. The DNA for the CDR3 is TGTGCCACCCAAGGGTCCGGACTAAGGTCCAATGAGCAGTTCTTC. Translation: CATQGSGLRSNEQFF.

The J gene is TRBJ1-2, the V gene TRBV30; the match to TRBD1 covers 8 bases. The CDR3 runs 13 residues. The V gene's germline CDR1 is GTSNPN and CDR2 SVGIG (reference sequence). The trim removed 5 bases at V and 3 bases at J, leaving 5 bases unmatched. The CDR3 loop reads CAWDQGAYYGYTF. CDR3 sequence (DNA): TGTGCCTGGGATCAGGGGGCTTACTATGGCTACACCTTC.

The chain couples TRBV18 to TRBJ2-7; a possible D gene is TRBD1 (6 bases). CDR1 is KGHSH, CDR2 LQKENI, per germline. Deletions cut 6 bases from V and 0 bases from J, with 12 bases between. The CDR3 has 14 residues. The CDR3 loop is CASSQTGNSYEQYF. CDR3 nucleotide sequence: TGTGCCAGCTCGCAGACAGGAAACTCCTACGAGCAGTACTTC.

V is TRBV11-3 and J is TRBJ2-7; 7 positions agree with TRBD1. Losses at the gene ends were 4 bases for V and 2 bases for J; bases not matched to a gene: 5. The CDR3 has 14 residues. The germline CDR1 and CDR2 sequences are SGHNT and YENEEA. DNA for the CDR3: TGTGCCAGCAGCTCGGGGCAGGGGGCCTACGAGCAGTACTTC. As protein: CASSSGQGAYEQYF. Variable domain in full (rest from reference TRBV11-3 and TRBJ2-7): EAGVVQSPRYKIIEKKQPVAFWCNPISGHNTLYWYLQNLGQGPELLIRYENEEAVDDSQLPKDRFSAERLKGVDSTLKIQPAELGDSAVYLCASSSGQGAYEQYFGPGTRLTVT.

The chain links TRBV5-1 to TRBJ1-4, with 9 bases fitting TRBD1. The V gene end was trimmed by 1 base and the J gene end by 0 bases; junction bases not matched to a gene: 7. Germline-derived CDR1 and CDR2 are SGHRS and YFSETQ. The CDR3 loop spans 18 amino acids. The CDR3 spells CASSLYRTGVATNEKLFF. CDR3 coding DNA: TGCGCCAGCAGCTTGTACCGGACAGGGGTGGCAACTAATGAAAAACTGTTTTTT.